This passage covers 29 T cell receptor beta chains from one sample sequenced in a study of shared clonotypes between healthy human individuals. The data were produced by immunoSEQ multiplex PCR, yet TCRdb's version contains in-frame clones alone and is incomplete. The table records 950,000 to 1,200,000 clones, 70% to 80% of them present only once. Input material: memory CD4+ T cells from PBMCs. The subset denotes: CD45RA-negative fraction. The receptors shown here come from a man aged 18 to 30 in good health. Some clones in this sample may be carry-over from other donors' samples.

This clone came up many times. The V call is TRBV10-3, the J call TRBJ2-2; 13 positions agree with TRBD2. There are 18 residues in the CDR3. Germline V gene data show CDR1 as ENHRY and CDR2 as SYGVKD. J gave up 0 bases and V 5 bases, and 6 bases lay outside the gene matches. The CDR3 spells CAISPRGLAGSNTGELFF. The CDR3 coding sequence is TGTGCCATCAGTCCCCGGGGACTAGCGGGGTCGAACACCGGGGAGCTGTTTTTT.

This chain connects TRBV9 to TRBJ1-2; a possible D gene is TRBD1 (5 bases). Germline CDR1 is SGDLS and CDR2 is YYNGEE. V gave up 2 bases and J gave up 4 bases, with 12 bases separating them. There are 14 residues in the CDR3. The CDR3 coding sequence is TGTGCCAGCAGCGTCTCCGGGACGGGCTATGGCTACACCTTC. Its translation is CASSVSGTGYGYTF. The full variable domain, rest sourced from reference TRBV9 and TRBJ1-2, is DSGVTQTPKHLITATGQRVTLRCSPRSGDLSVYWYQQSLDQGLQFLIQYYNGEERAKGNILERFSAQQFPDLHSELNLSSLELGDSALYFCASSVSGTGYGYTFGSGTRLTVV.

The J gene is TRBJ2-7, the V gene TRBV27; 8 bases fit TRBD1. This CDR3 region has 13 residues. Looked up from germline, CDR1 is MNHEY and CDR2 is SMNVEV (reference sequence). Losses at the gene ends were 8 bases for V and 4 bases for J; bases not matched to a gene: 7. In DNA form, the CDR3 reads TGTGCCAGCGGGGCAGGGGGCTTGTACGAGCAGTACTTC. Its translation: CASGAGGLYEQYF.

The chain joins TRBV10-3 to TRBJ2-5; 12 nucleotides line up with TRBD1. V lost 4 bases to trimming and J lost 7 bases; unmatched junction nucleotides: 7. Germline lookup yields CDR1 ENHRY and CDR2 SYGVKD. The CDR3 extends over 15 amino acids. As DNA, the CDR3 is TGTGCCATCAGTGGAGGGGGGACAGGGGGCCTGACCCAGTACTTC. Translating it yields CAISGGGTGGLTQYF.

About this clone itself: The same CDR3 also results from other DNA sequences found in this sample. The chain carries TRBV7-8 and TRBJ2-1; the D gene is possibly TRBD2 (7 bases). The CDR3 is made up of 16 amino acids. V lost 2 bases and J 1 base, leaving 12 bases between the germline ends. CDR1 and CDR2 from the germline V gene are SGHVS and FQNEAQ. In DNA, the CDR3 is TGTGCCAGCAGCTTACTTGCGGGGGCGTCCTACAATGAGCAGTTCTTC. This codes for CASSLLAGASYNEQFF.

The rearrangement links TRBV7-3 to TRBJ1-1; no definite D call. Trimming removed 4 bases at V and 1 base at J, with 10 bases between. This CDR3 comprises 14 residues. Germline lookup yields CDR1 SGHTA and CDR2 FQGTGA. The CDR3 loop reads CASSSYGPNTEAFF. The CDR3 DNA follows: TGTGCCAGCAGCTCCTACGGGCCGAACACTGAAGCTTTCTTT.

This chain uses TRBV9 with TRBJ1-2, with no clear D. The germline CDR1 and CDR2 sequences are SGDLS and YYNGEE. The V end was cut by 4 bases, the J end by 6 bases, with 13 bases between. The CDR3 consists of 13 residues. The CDR3 sequence: CASSSEQEDGYTF. The DNA for the CDR3 is TGTGCCAGCAGCTCAGAGCAGGAAGATGGCTACACCTTC.

The chain is built from TRBV7-9 and TRBJ1-2; TRBD1 is a possible D gene (5 bases). The CDR3 contains 14 residues. Trimming left V 3 bases short and J 2 bases short, with 10 bases between. Germline lookup yields CDR1 SEHNR and CDR2 FQNEAQ (reference sequence). The CDR3 region is CASSLEGINYGYTF. The CDR3 DNA is TGTGCCAGCAGCTTGGAGGGGATCAACTATGGCTACACCTTC.

The gene calls are TRBV9 and TRBJ2-5, with 8 bases aligning to TRBD1. The CDR3 totals 13 residues. Unmatched junction bases numbered 5, after V lost 4 bases and J lost 6 bases. Germline CDR1 and CDR2: SGDLS and YYNGEE. In DNA form, the CDR3 reads TGTGCCAGCAGCCCCGGACAGGGACAGACCCAGTACTTC. This encodes CASSPGQGQTQYF.

The J gene is TRBJ1-2, the V gene TRBV28; D unresolved. Germline V gene sequence: CDR1 MDHEN, CDR2 SYDVKM. The ends were cut back, 4 bases at V and 0 bases at J, with 9 bases in the middle. CDR3 length equals 14 residues. As DNA, the CDR3 is TGTGCCAGCAGTTCCGAGGTCTCTAACTATGGCTACACCTTC. This encodes CASSSEVSNYGYTF.

Comments on this clone: This likely came from a read error, as a far larger clone is one base away. This same CDR3 is encoded by further DNA sequences in the sample. This rearrangement joins TRBV30 to TRBJ2-1; D is perhaps TRBD2 (6 bases). Trimming took off 0 bases at V and 10 bases at J, with 10 bases between the two ends. CDR1 and CDR2 from the germline V gene are GTSNPN and SVGIG (reference sequence). The CDR3 runs 12 residues. CDR3 sequence: CAWSVRGNEQFF. CDR3 coding DNA: TGTGCCTGGAGTGTACGCGGGAACGAGCAGTTCTTC.

In this sample, this clone turned up a few times. The chain carries TRBV6-6 and TRBJ2-3; TRBD1 agrees at 11 bases. From germline, CDR1 is MNHNY and CDR2 SVGAGI (reference sequence). The CDR3 extends over 14 amino acids. The V segment lost 5 bases and the J segment 4 bases; nucleotides outside the gene matches: 2. The CDR3 DNA reads TGTGCCAGCAGTCCGGGACAGGGGGCAGATACGCAGTATTTT. It specifies CASSPGQGADTQYF.

This chain links TRBV18 with TRBJ1-2; the D is unclear. Germline V gene lookup returns CDR1 KGHSH and CDR2 LQKENI. The V and J ends lost 0 bases and 9 bases respectively, with 14 bases between them. The CDR3 covers 14 residues. The CDR3 sequence is CASSPPLGTGSYTF. CDR3 coding DNA: TGTGCCAGCTCACCACCTCTGGGTACCGGAAGCTACACCTTC.

The chain recombines TRBV6-1 with TRBJ2-6; a possible D gene is TRBD1 (5 bases). From germline, CDR1 is MNHNS and CDR2 SASEGT. V was trimmed by 6 bases and J by 0 bases, leaving 9 bases between them. There are 15 residues in the CDR3. The CDR3 region is CASSQGSSGANVLTF. The CDR3 DNA sequence: TGTGCCAGCAGCCAGGGAAGCTCTGGGGCCAACGTCCTGACTTTC.

This rearrangement joins TRBV4-2 to TRBJ1-3; D possibly corresponds to TRBD1 (6 bases). Trimming pared 4 bases from V and 4 bases from J, leaving 11 bases between. The germline V gene has CDR1 LGHNA and CDR2 YNFKEQ. The CDR3 consists of 14 residues. The CDR3 loop is CASSLRGIGNTIYF. The CDR3 region has the DNA TGTGCCAGCAGCCTCAGGGGCATCGGAAACACCATATATTTT.

With regard to this clone: Additional DNA sequences in this sample encode the identical CDR3. V gene TRBV9 combines with J gene TRBJ1-2, with D unclear. V lost 0 bases and J 2 bases, leaving 5 bases between the germline ends. There are 13 residues in the CDR3. Germline CDR1 SGDLS, CDR2 YYNGEE. Here the CDR3 DNA reads TGTGCCAGCAGCGTAGATGGGAACTATGGCTACACCTTC. This translates into CASSVDGNYGYTF.

Notes on this clone: The germline gene is not matched at one end of the junction; a read error may be the cause. The CDR3 loop reads CASSLDPMDTHNRPQHF. The DNA for the CDR3 is TGCGCCAGCAGCCTGGACCCGATGGACACACACAATCGGCCCCAGCATTTT. This rearrangement joins TRBV5-1 to TRBJ1-5; the D gene is possibly TRBD1 (5 bases). The CDR3 covers 17 residues. The germline V gene encodes CDR1 SGHRS and CDR2 YFSETQ.

The chain combines TRBV5-4 with TRBJ2-5; D is undetermined. V lost 2 bases and J 5 bases, leaving 13 bases between the germline ends. This CDR3 comprises 14 residues. CDR1 and CDR2 (germline): SGHNT, YYREEE (reference sequence). The CDR3 DNA is TGTGCCAGCAGCTTTCCGAGCGAGGAGGAGACCCAGTACTTC. This gives the protein CASSFPSEEETQYF.

The rearrangement uses TRBV19 and TRBJ2-5, with 8 bases identical to TRBD1. This CDR3 comprises 14 residues. Unmatched junction bases numbered 6, after V lost 5 bases and J lost 4 bases. Germline V gene data show CDR1 as LNHDA and CDR2 as SQIVND (reference sequence). The CDR3 DNA follows: TGTGCCAGTAGTTCGGCAGGGGGCTTAGAGACCCAGTACTTC. Encoded protein: CASSSAGGLETQYF.

This chain connects TRBV4-1 to TRBJ2-7; either TRBD1 or TRBD2 may fit D (5 bases each). Germline loops: CDR1 MGHRA, CDR2 YSYEKL. The length of the CDR3 is 14 residues. Trimming took 1 base from V and 3 from J, leaving 10 bases between them. The CDR3 loop reads CASSQGLRGYEQYF. The CDR3, as DNA: TGCGCCAGCAGCCAAGGATTGAGGGGCTACGAGCAGTACTTC.

J is TRBJ1-3 and V is TRBV28; no reliable D call. This CDR3 is built from 13 residues. CDR1 and CDR2 from the germline V gene are MDHEN and SYDVKM. Trimming stripped 7 bases from V and 4 bases from J, with 11 bases between. CDR3 nucleotides: TGTGCCAGCATCCGGGAATTGGGAAACACCATATATTTT. This sequence encodes CASIRELGNTIYF.

The chain has TRBV5-1 and TRBJ1-5; D unclear. Trimming stripped 0 bases from V and 0 bases from J, with 7 bases between. Germline CDR1 SGHRS, CDR2 YFSETQ. CDR3 size: 15 residues. This chain's CDR3 is CASSLGSDSNQPQHF. As DNA, the CDR3 is TGCGCCAGCAGCTTGGGGTCGGATAGCAATCAGCCCCAGCATTTT.

Remarks on this clone: Other nucleotide sequences from this sample produce the same CDR3. The chain recombines TRBV28 with TRBJ2-1; 9 bases agree with TRBD2. This CDR3 spans 15 amino acids. With 5 bases clipped from V and 3 bases from J, the junction kept 5 bases outside the gene matches. Germline lookup yields CDR1 MDHEN and CDR2 SYDVKM. CDR3 protein: CASSPTSGLYNEQFF. DNA of the CDR3: TGTGCCAGCAGTCCTACTAGCGGGCTCTACAATGAGCAGTTCTTC.

This chain joins TRBV4-2 and TRBJ2-1, with TRBD2 identical over 8 bases. The CDR3 runs 16 residues. Germline values: CDR1 LGHNA, CDR2 YNFKEQ. V lost 6 bases and J lost 5; bases outside the gene matches: 12. CDR3 loop: CASSLLSAGADNEQFF. DNA of the CDR3: TGTGCCAGCAGTCTCCTCTCAGCGGGAGCGGACAATGAGCAGTTCTTC.

Of note for this clone: This sequence may be a read error, since a much larger clone differs from it by one base. The chain combines TRBV29-1 with TRBJ2-1; TRBD2 might be the D (5 bases). The germline CDR1 and CDR2 sequences are SQVTM and ANQGSEA. The CDR3 runs to 16 residues. Trimming took 7 bases from V and 0 from J, leaving 19 bases between them. The CDR3 here is CSGGGSRRSSYNEQFF. The CDR3 region has the DNA TGCAGCGGAGGAGGTAGCAGGAGGAGCTCCTACAATGAGCAGTTCTTC.

V is TRBV23-1 and J is TRBJ2-7, with D possibly called TRBD1 or TRBD2 (5 bases each). TRBV23-1 is identified as an open reading frame with a role that is uncertain. Trimming cost V 0 bases and J 5 bases, with 17 bases left between them. The CDR3 covers 16 residues. The DNA of the CDR3 is TGCGCCAGCAGTCAATCCCGGGACCCGACGGGCCACGAGCAGTACTTC. Its protein is CASSQSRDPTGHEQYF.

Only one count was recorded for this clone. The chain joins TRBV28 to TRBJ1-2; weak D call: TRBD1 (6 bases). The CDR3 loop spans 12 amino acids. Germline V gene data show CDR1 as MDHEN and CDR2 as SYDVKM. V lost 6 bases to trimming and J lost 4 bases, with 9 bases between them. The CDR3 region is CASRGRGYGYTF. The CDR3 bases are TGTGCCAGCAGGGGCAGGGGCTATGGCTACACCTTC.

The chain combines TRBV5-4 with TRBJ1-1, with 7 bases identical to TRBD1. The V gene end was trimmed by 0 bases and the J gene end by 12 bases; junction bases not matched to a gene: 8. The CDR3 has 13 residues. Germline V CDR1 and CDR2: SGHNT, YYREEE (reference sequence). For the CDR3, the DNA is TGTGCCAGCAGCTTGGCGGCAGGGGGGGAAACTTTCTTT. It encodes CASSLAAGGETFF.

The chain recombines TRBV15 with TRBJ2-7; D is ambiguous. CDR1 LNHNV and CDR2 YYDKDF come from the germline V gene (reference sequence). There are 16 residues in the CDR3. Trimming shortened V by 0 bases and J by 4 bases, and 16 bases separated the two germline ends. In nucleotides, the CDR3 is TGTGCCACCAGCAGAGATCGCTACGTTGGGATGTACGAGCAGTACTTC. Translation gives CATSRDRYVGMYEQYF.